The next 18 T cell receptor beta chains were all read from a single sample in a study of cytomegalovirus exposure and HLA in healthy donors. The primer mix had 60 Vbeta and 13 Jbeta primers. Libraries were prepared by immunoSEQ multiplex PCR; TCRdb keeps only in-frame clonotypes and omits some of them. Among about 170,000 clones, 60% to 75% were seen once, and the ten largest hold 2.5% to 3%. The sequencing input was PBMCs. The receptors come from a woman aged 45-65 years in good health and CMV-seropositive.

The gene calls are TRBV27 and TRBJ2-2; TRBD2 aligns across 12 bases. V shed 2 bases, J shed 6 bases, and the junction held 7 bases outside the gene matches. The CDR3 sequence is 17 residues long. Germline assignment: CDR1 MNHEY and CDR2 SMNVEV (reference sequence). The CDR3: CASSLLAGGLGAGELFF. CDR3 nucleotide sequence: TGTGCCAGCAGTTTACTAGCGGGGGGGCTTGGGGCCGGGGAGCTGTTTTTT.

The J gene is TRBJ2-1, the V gene TRBV19; TRBD2 matches at 8 bases. With 3 bases clipped from V and 6 bases from J, the junction kept 10 bases outside the gene matches. The CDR3 covers 16 residues. CDR1 and CDR2 (germline): LNHDA, SQIVND (reference sequence). CDR3 in DNA: TGTGCCAGTAGTATGAGTGGCGGGGGGCCCCTCAATGAGCAGTTCTTC. It translates to CASSMSGGGPLNEQFF.

The chain employs TRBV5-6 and TRBJ2-3; 8 nucleotides match TRBD2. Germline loops: CDR1 SGHDT, CDR2 YYEEEE. This CDR3 spans 14 amino acids. V was pared by 0 bases and J by 7 bases, with 4 bases of the junction left unmatched. CDR3 nucleotides: TGTGCCAGCAGCTTGGCGGGGGGGCTACATACGCAGTATTTT. Amino acids: CASSLAGGLHTQYF.

The sample holds one count of this clone. V gene TRBV18 combines with J gene TRBJ2-5, with 8 nucleotides matching TRBD2. Losses at the gene ends were 6 bases for V and 5 bases for J; bases not matched to a gene: 11. The germline V gene encodes CDR1 KGHSH and CDR2 LQKENI. The length of the CDR3 is 15 residues. CDR3 sequence: CASSLYGGAVETQYF. The CDR3 nucleotides are TGTGCCAGCTCCCTTTACGGGGGGGCAGTTGAGACCCAGTACTTC.

This rearrangement joins TRBV6-5 to TRBJ1-4; 7 positions match TRBD1. CDR3 size: 15 residues. Trimming cost V 6 bases and J 7 bases; bases outside gene matches: 11. Germline V gene lookup returns CDR1 MNHEY and CDR2 SVGAGI. CDR3 loop: CASRRDSGVGEKLFF. For the CDR3, the DNA is TGTGCCAGCAGAAGGGACAGCGGTGTTGGTGAAAAACTGTTTTTT.

The gene calls are TRBV29-1 and TRBJ1-1; D might be TRBD1 (6 bases). CDR1 and CDR2 from the germline V gene are SQVTM and ANQGSEA. Trimming removed 3 bases at V and 6 bases at J, with 17 bases between. The length of the CDR3 is 14 residues. The CDR3 loop is CSVDGGQPGAEAFF. For the CDR3, the DNA is TGCAGCGTTGATGGAGGACAGCCAGGGGCTGAAGCTTTCTTT. Full variable domain (outside the CDR3, taken from reference TRBV29-1 and TRBJ1-1): SAVISQKPSRDICQRGTSLTIQCQVDSQVTMMFWYRQQPGQSLTLIATANQGSEATYESGFVIDKFPISRPNLTFSTLTVSNMSPEDSSIYLCSVDGGQPGAEAFFGQGTRLTVV.

This clone turned up a few times. V gene TRBV2 combines with J gene TRBJ2-2, with TRBD2 matching 8 bases. Germline assignment: CDR1 SNHLY and CDR2 FYNNEI. V was clipped by 3 bases and J by 4 bases; unmatched bases: 4. This CDR3 comprises 15 residues. CDR3 DNA sequence: TGTGCCAGCAGTGATGGCGGGGGGTTCACCGGGGAGCTGTTTTTT. Its translation: CASSDGGGFTGELFF.

The rearrangement joins TRBV7-3 to TRBJ2-7; 8 bases agree with TRBD1. The CDR3 extends over 13 amino acids. Trimming took 3 bases from V and 6 from J; bases not matched to a gene: 4. Germline V gives CDR1 SGHTA, CDR2 FQGTGA. CDR3 region: CASSFGQGGEQYF. The CDR3 nucleotides are TGTGCCAGCAGCTTCGGACAGGGAGGCGAGCAGTACTTC. The whole variable domain, filled in from reference TRBV7-3 and TRBJ2-7, reads GAGVSQTPSNKVTEKGKYVELRCDPISGHTALYWYRQSLGQGPEFLIYFQGTGAADDSGLPNDRFFAVRPEGSVSTLKIQRTERGDSAVYLCASSFGQGGEQYFGPGTRLTVT.

The chain recombines TRBV2 with TRBJ1-3; maybe TRBD1 (6 bases). The germline gives CDR1 SNHLY, CDR2 FYNNEI. This CDR3 is 15 amino acids long. The germline V and J ends were trimmed by 6 bases and 0 bases, with 12 bases remaining between them. CDR3 nucleotides: TGTGCCAGCAGACCCGGACAGAGCTCTGGAAACACCATATATTTT. Translation: CASRPGQSSGNTIYF.

The rearrangement uses TRBV30 and TRBJ1-2, with D possibly being TRBD1 (5 bases). CDR3 size: 13 residues. Germline CDR1 GTSNPN, CDR2 SVGIG (reference sequence). The V and J ends lost 3 bases and 6 bases respectively, with 14 bases between them. The CDR3 spells CAWSSGRAHGYTF. In nucleotides, the CDR3 is TGTGCCTGGAGCTCCGGCAGGGCCCATGGCTACACCTTC.

This CDR3 is CSVYRSNIQYF. DNA for the CDR3: TGCAGCGTCTACAGGTCGAACATTCAGTACTTC. J is TRBJ2-4 and V is TRBV29-1; possible D gene TRBD1, 5 bases. CDR1 SQVTM and CDR2 ANQGSEA come from the germline V gene. The CDR3 is 11 amino acids. V shed 6 bases and J shed 7 bases, with 10 bases lying between them.

The chain recombines TRBV6-6 with TRBJ1-2; 7 bases are shared with TRBD1. V shed 0 bases, J shed 3 bases, and the junction held 1 base outside the gene matches. CDR1 is MNHNY and CDR2 is SVGAGI in the germline V gene (reference sequence). The CDR3 runs to 14 residues. The CDR3 is CASSYSTGDYGYTF. The CDR3 DNA follows: TGTGCCAGCAGTTACTCTACAGGGGACTATGGCTACACCTTC.

V usage is TRBV7-9 and J usage is TRBJ2-3; no clear D gene. The CDR3 sequence is 13 residues long. Per germline, CDR1 SEHNR and CDR2 FQNEAQ (reference sequence). The V gene lost 5 bases and the J gene lost 4 bases, with 10 bases spanning the gap. The CDR3 loop is CASSPSVPDTQYF. The DNA of the CDR3 is TGTGCCAGCAGCCCCTCGGTCCCAGATACGCAGTATTTT.

The genes are TRBV11-2 and TRBJ2-5; 8 nucleotides line up with TRBD1. This CDR3 is 13 amino acids long. The germline gives CDR1 SGHAT, CDR2 FQNNGV. V dropped 4 bases and J dropped 4; count of bases not matched to a gene: 2. CDR3 nucleotides: TGTGCCAGCAGCTGGACAGGGTCAGAGACCCAGTACTTC. It yields the protein CASSWTGSETQYF.

The rearrangement uses TRBV4-1 and TRBJ2-5, with D perhaps TRBD1 (5 bases). The germline gives CDR1 MGHRA, CDR2 YSYEKL. Trimming cost V 3 bases and J 1 base, with 12 bases left between them. The CDR3 runs 15 residues. The CDR3 coding sequence is TGCGCCAGCAGCCATCCTCAGGGTATCCAAGAGACCCAGTACTTC. Translating gives CASSHPQGIQETQYF.

CDR3 bases: TGTGCCACCAGCAGAGATCGTGGGCCTCAGCCCCAGCATTTT. It specifies CATSRDRGPQPQHF. V gene TRBV15 combines with J gene TRBJ1-5; D is undetermined. Deletions cut 0 bases from V and 6 bases from J, with 9 bases between. Per the germline V gene, CDR1 is LNHNV and CDR2 is YYDKDF (reference sequence). The length of the CDR3 is 14 residues.

This clone is a singleton in its sample. In nucleotides, the CDR3 is TGTGCCAGCAGTGGCGACAGGGGAGACACCATATATTTT. It yields the protein CASSGDRGDTIYF. The V gene is TRBV25-1, the J gene TRBJ1-3; 8 bases line up with TRBD1. The germline V gene encodes CDR1 MGHDK and CDR2 SYGVNS. V lost 4 bases to trimming and J lost 8 bases; unmatched junction nucleotides: 4. The CDR3 is 13 residues long.

The chain carries TRBV6-5 and TRBJ1-2; TRBD1 is a possible D gene (6 bases). From germline, CDR1 is MNHEY and CDR2 SVGAGI. V was shortened by 5 bases and J by 4 bases, with 17 bases between the two germline ends. CDR3 length: 15 amino acids. The CDR3 DNA reads TGTGCCAGCAGTGCTCAAACAGGGAGTTCCTATGGCTACACCTTC. Amino acids: CASSAQTGSSYGYTF.